This T cell receptor (beta chain) appears in the sequencing data of a study of T-cell reconstitution after alpha-beta-depleted transplantation in children (dated by TCRdb to between 2015 and 2016). As for the study more broadly: T-cell immune reconstitution after TCRalphabeta/CD19-depleted allogeneic hematopoietic cell transplantation in children was quantitatively tracked in the study by means of TCR repertoire profiling.

The meaning of the sample's treatment or condition label: allogeneic hematopoietic cell transplantation with graft depleted of TCRalphabeta T cells and CD19 B cells. TCRalphabeta/CD19-depleted allogeneic hematopoietic cell grafts were given to the transplant recipients, all of whom were children. About this clonotype: Its antigen remains undetermined. No much larger clone is present one base from it, and per-base qualities are unavailable.

The library was produced with PCR. Instrument used: Illumina HiSeq 2500. Molecular barcoding was employed in the preparation of TCR libraries, with unique molecular identifiers being used to normalize TCRbeta repertoire quantification. The public reads were reanalyzed by TCRdb: fastp trimming at Q25, MiXCR alignment, in-frame beta chains only. Rows are combined by CDR3 protein, so each entry shows the most common genes and DNA. The sample includes about 980,000 distinct CDR3 sequences, with under 30% observed a single time. The biggest ten clones account for approximately 30% of the sample. The germline V gene encodes CDR1 SEHNR and CDR2 FQNEAQ (reference sequence). Relative to germline, V is missing 6 bases and J is missing 0 bases, with 3 bases of the junction outside any gene match. Spanning cysteine to phenylalanine, the CDR3 consists of 14 amino acids. Solely the CDR3 DNA is kept, with 42 bases framed from the first base.

The paper's findings and limits, for the study overall: The apparently early recovery of alphabetaT-cell counts about two months after transplant reportedly depended on only several hundred rapidly expanded clones that came from non-depleted graft cells. Hyperexpanded clone frequencies declined over subsequent months; after one year, T-cell counts and TCRbeta diversity were mostly attributed to newly produced T cells. The high TCRbeta diversity at day 60 in some patients was ascribed to recipient T cells and intrathymic progenitors that had survived conditioning.

This clonotype was obtained from a boy younger than two who had a stem cell transplant for SCID, so the T cells may come from the graft donor. The material sequenced was PBMCs, mostly from graft donor cells, taken 360 days after TCRalphabeta/CD19-depleted stem cell transplant. The chain is assembled from TRBV7-9 and TRBJ2-3; 7 central bases correspond to TRBD1. In nucleotides, the sequence is TGTGCCAGCAGACGACAGGGTAGCACAGATACGCAGTATTTT. Translated, it reads CASRRQGSTDTQYF.